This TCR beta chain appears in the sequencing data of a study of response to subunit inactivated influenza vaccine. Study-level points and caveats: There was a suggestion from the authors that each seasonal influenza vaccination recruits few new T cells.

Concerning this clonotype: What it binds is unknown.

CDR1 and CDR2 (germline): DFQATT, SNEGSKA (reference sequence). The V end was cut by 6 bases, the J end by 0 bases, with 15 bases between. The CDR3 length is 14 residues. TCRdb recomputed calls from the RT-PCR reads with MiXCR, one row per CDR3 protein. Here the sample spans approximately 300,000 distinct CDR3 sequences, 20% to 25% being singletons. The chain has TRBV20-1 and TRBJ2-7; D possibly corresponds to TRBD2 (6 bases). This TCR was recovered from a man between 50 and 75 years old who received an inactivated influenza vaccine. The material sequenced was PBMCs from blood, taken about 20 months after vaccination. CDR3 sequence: CSASSSVSSYEQYF. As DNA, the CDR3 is TGCAGTGCCAGTTCTAGCGTGAGCTCCTACGAGCAGTACTTC.